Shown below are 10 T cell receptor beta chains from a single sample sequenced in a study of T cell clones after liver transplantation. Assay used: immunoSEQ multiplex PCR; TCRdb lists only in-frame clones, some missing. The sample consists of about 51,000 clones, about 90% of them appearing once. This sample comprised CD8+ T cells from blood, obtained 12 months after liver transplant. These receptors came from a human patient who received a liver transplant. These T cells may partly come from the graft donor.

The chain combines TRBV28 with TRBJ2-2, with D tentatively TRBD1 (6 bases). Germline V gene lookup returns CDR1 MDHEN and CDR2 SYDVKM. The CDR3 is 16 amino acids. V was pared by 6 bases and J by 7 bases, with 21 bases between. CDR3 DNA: TGTGCCAGCAGCCCTTCCCACACATGGGGGCACGGGGAGCTGTTTTTT. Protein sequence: CASSPSHTWGHGELFF.

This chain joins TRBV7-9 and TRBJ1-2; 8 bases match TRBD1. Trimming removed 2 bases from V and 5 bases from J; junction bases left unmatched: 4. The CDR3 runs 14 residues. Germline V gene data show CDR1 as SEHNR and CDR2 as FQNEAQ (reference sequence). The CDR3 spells CASSLQGARYGYTF. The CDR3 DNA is TGTGCCAGCAGCTTACAGGGGGCGAGGTATGGCTACACCTTC.

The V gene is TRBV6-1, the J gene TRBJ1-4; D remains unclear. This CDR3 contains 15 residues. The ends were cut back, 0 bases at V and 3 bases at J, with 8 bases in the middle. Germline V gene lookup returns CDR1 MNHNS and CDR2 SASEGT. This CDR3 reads CASSEAMAANEKLFF. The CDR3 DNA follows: TGTGCCAGCAGTGAAGCGATGGCAGCTAATGAAAAACTGTTTTTT.

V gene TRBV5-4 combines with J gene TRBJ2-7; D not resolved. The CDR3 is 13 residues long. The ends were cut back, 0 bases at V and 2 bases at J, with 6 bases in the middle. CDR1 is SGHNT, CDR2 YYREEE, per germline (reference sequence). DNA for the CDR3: TGTGCCAGCAGCTTGGGTGGTCCCTACGAGCAGTACTTC. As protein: CASSLGGPYEQYF.

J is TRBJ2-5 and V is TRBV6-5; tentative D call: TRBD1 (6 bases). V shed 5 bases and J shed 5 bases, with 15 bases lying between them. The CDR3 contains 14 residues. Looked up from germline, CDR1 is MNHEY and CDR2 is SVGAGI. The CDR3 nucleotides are TGTGCCAGCAGTCCCTTGGGGGCCTGGGAGACCCAGTACTTC. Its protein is CASSPLGAWETQYF.

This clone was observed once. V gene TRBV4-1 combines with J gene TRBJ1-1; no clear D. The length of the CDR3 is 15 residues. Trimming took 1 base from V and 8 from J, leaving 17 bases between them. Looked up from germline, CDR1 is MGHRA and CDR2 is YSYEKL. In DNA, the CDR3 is TGCGCCAGCAGCCAAGTTCAGAATACTGAGTGGGAAGCTTTCTTT. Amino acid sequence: CASSQVQNTEWEAFF.

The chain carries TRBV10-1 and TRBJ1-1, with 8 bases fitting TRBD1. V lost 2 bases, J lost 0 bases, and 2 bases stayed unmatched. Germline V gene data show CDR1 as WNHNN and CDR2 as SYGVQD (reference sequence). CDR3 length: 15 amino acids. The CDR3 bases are TGCGCCAGCAGTGAGAGGACAGGGCTGAACACTGAAGCTTTCTTT. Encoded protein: CASSERTGLNTEAFF.

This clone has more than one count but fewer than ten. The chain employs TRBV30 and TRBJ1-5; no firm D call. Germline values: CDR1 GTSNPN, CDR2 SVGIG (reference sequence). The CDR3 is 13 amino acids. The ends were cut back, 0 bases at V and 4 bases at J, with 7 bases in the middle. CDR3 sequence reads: CAWSVSVNQPQHF. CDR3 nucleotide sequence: TGTGCCTGGAGTGTAAGCGTTAATCAGCCCCAGCATTTT.

The CDR3 nucleotides read TGTGCCAGCAGTTACGGGGGCCAGAACACTGAAGCTTTCTTT. This gives the protein CASSYGGQNTEAFF. The chain combines TRBV6-6 with TRBJ1-1, with D tentatively TRBD1 (6 bases). V lost 2 bases and J lost 1, with 8 bases in between. The CDR3 length is 14 residues. CDR1 and CDR2 (germline): MNHNY, SVGAGI (reference sequence).

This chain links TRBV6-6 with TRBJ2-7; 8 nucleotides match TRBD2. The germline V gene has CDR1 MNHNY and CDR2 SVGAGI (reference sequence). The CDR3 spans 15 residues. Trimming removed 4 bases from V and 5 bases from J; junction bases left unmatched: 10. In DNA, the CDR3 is TGTGCCAGCAGTTTTCTAACGGGAGGGGTCCACGAGCAGTACTTC. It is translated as CASSFLTGGVHEQYF.